This record concerns one T cell receptor (beta chain) sequence. Unique molecular identifiers were incorporated during preparation of the TCRbeta library. TCRdb passed the PCR reads through MiXCR, listing each CDR3 protein once. The table shows 530,000 or so distinct CDR3 sequences, with 25% to 30% occurring only once. The data were taken from a study of T-cell reconstitution after alpha-beta-depleted transplantation in children. The CDR3 runs to 14 residues. The V segment lost 5 bases and the J segment 4 bases; nucleotides outside the gene matches: 5. The V gene's germline CDR1 is SEHNR and CDR2 FQNEAQ (reference sequence).

The chain links TRBV7-9 to TRBJ2-7; TRBD2 matches at 10 bases. This material consisted of PBMCs, taken before TCRalphabeta/CD19-depleted stem cell transplant. The TCR was taken from a boy in the first two years of life with Wiskott-Aldrich syndrome, due to receive a stem cell transplant. CDR3: CASSILAGRYEQYF. DNA for the CDR3: TGTGCCAGCAGCATACTAGCGGGAAGGTACGAGCAGTACTTC.